The 24 T cell receptor beta chains reported below all come from one sample, sequenced in a study of blood T cell repertoires in COVID-19. Produced via immunoSEQ multiplex PCR; TCRdb's table is partial and in-frame only. Here the sample spans approximately 220,000 clones, about 83% being singletons. The sample consisted of PBMCs or T cells enriched from blood (not recorded which). The receptors stem from a middle-aged woman who had recovered from COVID-19.

The V gene is TRBV27, the J gene TRBJ2-7; tentative D call: TRBD1 (6 bases). The CDR3 loop spans 13 amino acids. Germline V gene sequence: CDR1 MNHEY, CDR2 SMNVEV (reference sequence). V lost 3 bases, J lost 5 bases, and 11 bases lay in between. DNA for the CDR3: TGTGCCAGCAGTTTTTCCAGGGGCAACGAGCAGTACTTC. Protein sequence: CASSFSRGNEQYF.

The chain recombines TRBV11-2 with TRBJ2-1, with 11 bases aligning to TRBD2. The germline V gene has CDR1 SGHAT and CDR2 FQNNGV. V lost 5 bases, J lost 5 bases, and 5 bases stayed unmatched. CDR3 length: 15 amino acids. The CDR3 coding sequence is TGTGCCAGCAGCACCCAGGGACTAGCGGACAATGAGCAGTTCTTC. Protein: CASSTQGLADNEQFF.

The chain uses TRBV28 and TRBJ1-1, with 9 bases identical to TRBD1. This CDR3 contains 16 residues. Germline CDR1 is MDHEN and CDR2 is SYDVKM. V lost 8 bases to trimming and J lost 1 base; unmatched junction nucleotides: 11. CDR3 bases: TGTGCCAGCTCTGCCCAGACAGGGGGATGGAACACTGAAGCTTTCTTT. Translation: CASSAQTGGWNTEAFF. The full variable domain, its missing parts supplied by reference TRBV28 and TRBJ1-1, is DVKVTQSSRYLVKRTGEKVFLECVQDMDHENMFWYRQDPGLGLRLIYFSYDVKMKEKGDIPEGYSVSREKKERFSLILESASTNQTSMYLCASSAQTGGWNTEAFFGQGTRLTVV.

This clone was counted a single time. The rearrangement uses TRBV9 and TRBJ2-1, with D perhaps TRBD1 (5 bases). Germline CDR1 and CDR2: SGDLS and YYNGEE. V lost 0 bases and J lost 6, with 10 bases in between. The CDR3 has 14 amino acids. In nucleotides, the CDR3 is TGTGCCAGCAGCGTAGGGGGCCAGGGCAATGAGCAGTTCTTC. Its translation is CASSVGGQGNEQFF.

The chain employs TRBV3-1 (or the pseudogene TRBV3-2) and TRBJ1-4; 7 positions match TRBD1. With V trimmed by 6 bases and J by 4 bases, 8 bases remained unmatched. The length of the CDR3 is 15 residues. Germline V lookup: CDR1 LGHDT, CDR2 YNNKEL (reference sequence). The DNA for the CDR3 is TGTGCCAGCAGACCGACAGGGCTAAATAATGAAAAACTGTTTTTT. Translated: CASRPTGLNNEKLFF.

The chain links TRBV28 to TRBJ2-1; TRBD1 matches at 9 bases. Germline V gives CDR1 MDHEN, CDR2 SYDVKM. The V and J ends lost 1 base and 4 bases, in that order; junction bases with no gene match: 2. This CDR3 is 15 amino acids long. The CDR3 spells CASSLLGTGYNEQFF. In nucleotides, the CDR3 is TGTGCCAGCAGTTTATTGGGGACAGGGTACAATGAGCAGTTCTTC.

CDR3 nucleotide sequence: TGTGCCAGCAGCGTCGGAGACTGGCTAGGCACTGAAGCTTTCTTT. Amino acids: CASSVGDWLGTEAFF. This chain uses TRBV6-5 with TRBJ1-1; D is undetermined. V was cut by 6 bases and J by 4 bases, with 18 bases left in between. Germline V gives CDR1 MNHEY, CDR2 SVGAGI. This CDR3 is built from 15 residues.

The chain couples TRBV19 to TRBJ2-4, with a weak D call TRBD1 (6 bases). Germline-derived CDR1 and CDR2 are LNHDA and SQIVND (reference sequence). The CDR3 is 17 amino acids. V dropped 6 bases and J dropped 8 bases, with 26 bases sitting between them. The CDR3 sequence: CASRPPPGAVGVDIQYF. CDR3 nucleotide sequence: TGTGCCAGTAGACCCCCTCCAGGGGCAGTTGGGGTGGACATTCAGTACTTC.

The V call is TRBV24-1, the J call TRBJ2-1, with TRBD2 matching 7 bases. CDR1 KGHDR and CDR2 SFDVKD come from the germline V gene. The CDR3 sequence is 15 residues long. V was pared by 3 bases and J by 3 bases, with 4 bases of the junction left unmatched. For the CDR3, the DNA is TGTGCCACCAGTGATCCGGCTAGCGGCTACAATGAGCAGTTCTTC. Amino acids: CATSDPASGYNEQFF.

V usage is TRBV19 and J usage is TRBJ2-2; TRBD1 might be the D (5 bases). Germline CDR1 and CDR2: LNHDA and SQIVND (reference sequence). CDR3 length equals 13 residues. CDR3 protein: CASRQSNTGELFF. The CDR3, as DNA: TGTGCTTCCAGACAGAGCAACACCGGGGAGCTGTTTTTT.

The chain employs TRBV13 and TRBJ2-3; 12 bases line up with TRBD2. Germline V gives CDR1 PRHDT, CDR2 FYEKMQ (reference sequence). With 6 bases clipped from V and 3 bases from J, the junction kept 13 bases outside the gene matches. This CDR3 has 18 amino acids. The DNA of the CDR3 is TGTGCCAGCAGTCGGACTAGCGGGACCCTCTTTCAAACAGATACGCAGTATTTT. It is translated as CASSRTSGTLFQTDTQYF. Full variable domain (rest looked up from reference TRBV13 and TRBJ2-3): AAGVIQSPRHLIKEKRETATLKCYPIPRHDTVYWYQQGPGQDPQFLISFYEKMQSDKGSIPDRFSAQQFSDYHSELNMSSLELGDSALYFCASSRTSGTLFQTDTQYFGPGTRLTVL.

This sequence joins TRBV27 and TRBJ2-7; TRBD1 matches 8 bases. Germline assignment: CDR1 MNHEY and CDR2 SMNVEV (reference sequence). V lost 5 bases, J lost 6 bases, and 6 bases stayed unmatched. The CDR3 is 13 residues long. The CDR3 loop reads CASSPGQGVEQYV. The DNA of the CDR3 is TGTGCCAGCAGTCCAGGACAGGGAGTCGAGCAGTACGTC.

The genes are TRBV19 and TRBJ1-5; tentatively, D is TRBD1 (5 bases). The CDR3 covers 12 residues. Trimming stripped 5 bases from V and 5 bases from J, with 7 bases between. Germline V gene sequence: CDR1 LNHDA, CDR2 SQIVND (reference sequence). The DNA of the CDR3 is TGTGCCAGTAGTGTCAGGGATCAGCCCCAGCATTTT. Protein product: CASSVRDQPQHF.

This sequence joins TRBV19 and TRBJ1-6; TRBD1 is a possible D gene (5 bases). Germline V lookup: CDR1 LNHDA, CDR2 SQIVND (reference sequence). The CDR3 runs 14 residues. The ends were cut back, 10 bases at V and 9 bases at J, with 19 bases in the middle. DNA for the CDR3: TGTGCCACCAGCCCCGGGACTTTAGGTTCACCCCTCCACTTT. Its translation: CATSPGTLGSPLHF.

The genes are TRBV6-5 and TRBJ2-3, with a tentative D call TRBD2 (5 bases). The germline gives CDR1 MNHEY, CDR2 SVGAGI. CDR3 length equals 16 residues. V lost 2 bases and J lost 0, with 12 bases in between. The CDR3 DNA sequence: TGTGCCAGCAGTTACCAAGGACTGGCTAGCACAGATACGCAGTATTTT. Its translation is CASSYQGLASTDTQYF.

The chain has TRBV11-3 and TRBJ2-1; TRBD2 matches 9 bases. CDR1 is SGHNT and CDR2 is YENEEA in the germline V gene. The CDR3 has 18 residues. Trimming at V came to 1 base and at J to 5 bases, leaving 12 bases not matched to a gene. Here the CDR3 DNA reads TGTGCCAGCAGCTTAGGTAGCGGGAGTAGCAGTGGGAACAATGAGCAGTTCTTC. It translates to CASSLGSGSSSGNNEQFF.

The chain employs TRBV6-6 and TRBJ2-5; 8 nucleotides line up with TRBD1. The CDR3 covers 15 residues. Germline CDR1 and CDR2: MNHNY and SVGAGI (reference sequence). The trim removed 2 bases at V and 1 base at J, leaving 3 bases unmatched. CDR3 region: CASSYGQGRQETQYF. Written as DNA, the CDR3 is TGTGCCAGCAGTTACGGACAGGGCCGCCAAGAGACCCAGTACTTC.

The CDR3 here is CASLPLLDLSGNTIYF. CDR3 nucleotides: TGTGCCAGCTTACCACTACTAGACCTCTCTGGAAACACCATATATTTT. This chain joins TRBV6-6 and TRBJ1-3, with D unresolved. This CDR3 has 16 residues. V dropped 8 bases and J dropped 0 bases, with 17 bases sitting between them. Germline lookup yields CDR1 MNHNY and CDR2 SVGAGI (reference sequence).

As concerns this clone: At the DNA level, this CDR3 is encoded by other sequences in the same sample as well. V gene TRBV5-1 combines with J gene TRBJ2-3; 11 bases map to TRBD2. The CDR3 has 16 residues. Germline CDR1 is SGHRS and CDR2 is YFSETQ. Losses at the gene ends were 4 bases for V and 0 bases for J; bases not matched to a gene: 4. For the CDR3, the DNA is TGCGCCAGCAGCCCGGGACTAGCGGTGAGCACAGATACGCAGTATTTT. Residues: CASSPGLAVSTDTQYF.

The chain carries TRBV20-1 and TRBJ1-5, with D maybe TRBD1 (6 bases). In germline, CDR1 is DFQATT, CDR2 SNEGSKA (reference sequence). The CDR3 loop spans 13 amino acids. V lost 4 bases and J 7 bases, leaving 14 bases between the germline ends. The CDR3 spells CSAIDRIRQPQHF. In nucleotides, the CDR3 is TGCAGTGCTATTGACAGGATCCGACAGCCCCAGCATTTT.

J is TRBJ2-1 and V is TRBV7-8, with 8 nucleotides matching TRBD2. CDR3 length: 16 residues. V lost 5 bases and J lost 4; bases outside the gene matches: 10. Germline assignment: CDR1 SGHVS and CDR2 FQNEAQ. The DNA for the CDR3 is TGTGCCAGCAGCCCTGCCCCCGAGCGGGAGTACAATGAGCAGTTCTTC. As protein: CASSPAPEREYNEQFF.

The gene calls are TRBV11-2 and TRBJ2-7; tentative D call: TRBD2 (6 bases). Trimming stripped 3 bases from V and 3 bases from J, with 9 bases between. CDR3 length: 13 amino acids. The germline CDR1 and CDR2 sequences are SGHAT and FQNNGV. Here the CDR3 DNA reads TGTGCCAGCAGCTTTGGAGGGTTCTACGAGCAGTACGTC. It translates to CASSFGGFYEQYV.

The J gene is TRBJ1-1, the V gene TRBV11-2; 10 bases align to TRBD1. The germline CDR1 and CDR2 sequences are SGHAT and FQNNGV. CDR3 length: 17 residues. The V and J ends lost 2 bases and 0 bases, in that order; junction bases with no gene match: 6. The CDR3 sequence is CASSLRGTGAMNTEAFF. CDR3 DNA sequence: TGTGCCAGCAGCTTAAGGGGGACAGGGGCCATGAACACTGAAGCTTTCTTT. The full variable domain, with the rest looked up from reference TRBV11-2 and TRBJ1-1, is EAGVAQSPRYKIIEKRQSVAFWCNPISGHATLYWYQQILGQGPKLLIQFQNNGVVDDSQLPKDRFSAERLKGVDSTLKIQPAKLEDSAVYLCASSLRGTGAMNTEAFFGQGTRLTVV.

This CDR3 reads CASRPRQGPTSGYTF. The CDR3, as DNA: TGTGCCAGCAGACCGAGACAGGGGCCGACCTCGGGCTACACCTTC. The chain is built from TRBV6-5 and TRBJ1-2, with 8 bases aligning to TRBD1. There are 15 residues in the CDR3. V dropped 6 bases and J dropped 8; count of bases not matched to a gene: 14. Germline-derived CDR1 and CDR2 are MNHEY and SVGAGI.